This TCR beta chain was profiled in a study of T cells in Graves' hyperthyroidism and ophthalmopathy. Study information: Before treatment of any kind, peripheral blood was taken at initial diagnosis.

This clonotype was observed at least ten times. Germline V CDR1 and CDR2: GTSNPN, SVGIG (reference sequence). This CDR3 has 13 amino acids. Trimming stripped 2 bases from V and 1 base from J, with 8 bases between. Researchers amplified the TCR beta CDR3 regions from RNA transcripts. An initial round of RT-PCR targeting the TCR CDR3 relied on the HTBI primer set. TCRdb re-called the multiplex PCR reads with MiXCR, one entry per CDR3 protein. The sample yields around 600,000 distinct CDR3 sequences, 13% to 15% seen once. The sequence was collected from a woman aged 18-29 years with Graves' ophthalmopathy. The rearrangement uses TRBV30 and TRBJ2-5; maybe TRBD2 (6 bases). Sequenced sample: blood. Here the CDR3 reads CAWSFGGQETQYF. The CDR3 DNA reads TGTGCCTGGAGTTTCGGGGGCCAAGAGACCCAGTACTTC.